The 14 T cell receptor beta chains listed next were all sequenced from one sample in a study of T cell repertoires in cytomegalovirus infection. From the reads, TCRdb called clonotypes with MiXCR, one entry per CDR3 protein. The sample holds under 300,000 distinct CDR3 sequences; roughly an eighth are singletons and the top ten take 1.5% to 2%. Sequenced sample: PBMCs. These TCRs come from a human donor in good health (CMV status not recorded). Some clones in this sample may be carry-over from other donors' samples.

The chain has TRBV19 and TRBJ1-1; TRBD1 is a possible D gene (5 bases). The CDR3 totals 15 residues. The germline V and J ends were trimmed by 7 bases and 4 bases, with 19 bases remaining between them. Germline V gives CDR1 LNHDA, CDR2 SQIVND (reference sequence). The CDR3 DNA follows: TGTGCCAGTACGCCTTTGGGGGGGGGGAGCACTGAAGCTTTCTTT. Translating it yields CASTPLGGGSTEAFF.

This clonotype was recorded at least ten times. CDR3 bases: TGTGCCAGCAGTCGACGACAGGGCGGCAATCAGCCCCAGCATTTT. Translating gives CASSRRQGGNQPQHF. This chain joins TRBV12-3 or TRBV12-4 and TRBJ1-5, with 7 bases that match TRBD1. This CDR3 comprises 15 residues. The trim removed 5 bases at V and 2 bases at J, leaving 6 bases unmatched.

This rearrangement joins TRBV30 to TRBJ2-1; D remains ambiguous. V was cut by 2 bases and J by 10 bases, with 9 bases left in between. The length of the CDR3 is 11 residues. The germline CDR1 and CDR2 sequences are GTSNPN and SVGIG (reference sequence). CDR3 bases: TGTGCCTGGAGTCCCGGGTGGGAGCAGTTCTTC. Translating it yields CAWSPGWEQFF.

The rearrangement uses TRBV6-2 or TRBV6-3 and TRBJ1-2, with no clear D. The CDR3 is 15 residues long. V lost 0 bases and J lost 8, with 16 bases in between. CDR1 MNHEY and CDR2 SVGEGT come from the germline V gene. In nucleotides, the CDR3 is TGTGCCAGCAGTTACTCCTCCCTGGCGGCTGGAGGCTACACCTTC. It is translated as CASSYSSLAAGGYTF.

This clonotype came up a few times. The junction differs from germline at one of its ends, possibly a read error. J is TRBJ1-1 and V is TRBV12-3 or TRBV12-4, with D possibly being TRBD1 (5 bases). The CDR3 extends over 13 amino acids. Here the CDR3 DNA reads TGTGCCAGCAGTACAGGCTTGAACTCTGAAGCTTTCTTT. Protein sequence: CASSTGLNSEAFF.

As concerns this clonotype: One base away lies a much larger clone, so this may be a sequencing read error. This chain joins TRBV6-8 and TRBJ2-7, with 7 bases that match TRBD1. The length of the CDR3 is 14 residues. V lost 4 bases and J lost 6; bases outside the gene matches: 9. CDR1 and CDR2 (germline): MNHGY, SAAAGT. The chain's CDR3 is CASSSDREISEQYF. CDR3 coding DNA: TGTGCCAGCAGTTCCGACAGGGAAATTAGCGAGCAGTACTTC.

At least ten counts were recorded for this clonotype. V and J are TRBV7-2 and TRBJ2-7; 8 bases match TRBD1. The trim removed 1 base at V and 9 bases at J, leaving 11 bases unmatched. Looked up from germline, CDR1 is SGHTA and CDR2 is FQGNSA. CDR3 length: 15 residues. DNA for the CDR3: TGTGCCAGCAGCTTAGACCTCTGGGGACAGGCGAGGCAGTACTTC. Translating gives CASSLDLWGQARQYF.

This clonotype was detected only a few times. The V and J genes are TRBV5-6 and TRBJ2-3; D is uncertain. Trimming removed 0 bases at V and 0 bases at J, with 14 bases between. This CDR3 is 17 amino acids long. Germline V CDR1 and CDR2: SGHDT, YYEEEE. The CDR3 sequence: CASSLGELRLSTDTQYF. The DNA of the CDR3 is TGTGCCAGCAGCTTGGGAGAACTTCGATTAAGCACAGATACGCAGTATTTT.

This clonotype appeared many times. J is TRBJ1-5 and V is TRBV7-2; D gene unclear. V was cut by 3 bases and J by 5 bases, with 8 bases left in between. The CDR3 covers 13 residues. Per germline, CDR1 SGHTA and CDR2 FQGNSA. CDR3 in DNA: TGTGCCAGCAGCTTCGCCAAAGATCAGCCCCAGCATTTT. This sequence encodes CASSFAKDQPQHF.

The V call is TRBV4-1, the J call TRBJ2-7; no clear D. The V end was cut by 1 base, the J end by 0 bases, with 7 bases between. The CDR3 contains 14 residues. The germline V gene has CDR1 MGHRA and CDR2 YSYEKL. As DNA, the CDR3 is TGCGCCAGCAGCCAAGTGAAGGACTCCTACGAGCAGTACTTC. Amino acids: CASSQVKDSYEQYF.

This clonotype showed up many times. The rearrangement joins TRBV7-9 to TRBJ2-7, with D tentatively TRBD1 or TRBD2 (5 bases each). V was pared by 3 bases and J by 9 bases, with 12 bases between. CDR1 and CDR2 from the germline V gene are SEHNR and FQNEAQ (reference sequence). The CDR3 is made up of 12 amino acids. CDR3 DNA sequence: TGTGCCAGCAGCTTGCTGGGGGACGGGCAGTACTTC. It specifies CASSLLGDGQYF.

This chain links TRBV25-1 with TRBJ2-5; D is unresolved. CDR3 length: 12 amino acids. Trimming cost V 4 bases and J 1 base, with 4 bases left between them. Germline CDR1 reads MGHDK; CDR2 reads SYGVNS. The DNA of the CDR3 is TGTGCCAGCAGTGTTCTCCAAGAGACCCAGTACTTC. The encoded protein is CASSVLQETQYF.

The chain uses TRBV19 and TRBJ1-4; a weak D match, TRBD1 (5 bases). The V end lost 8 bases, the J end lost 2 bases, and 9 bases lay between the germline ends. This CDR3 is 13 amino acids long. Germline V lookup: CDR1 LNHDA, CDR2 SQIVND (reference sequence). This CDR3 is CASRGWTNEKLFF. In nucleotides, the CDR3 is TGTGCCAGTCGGGGGTGGACTAATGAAAAACTGTTTTTT.

This clonotype has a count of ten or more. The V and J genes are TRBV11-2 and TRBJ2-2; TRBD1 is a possible D gene (6 bases). Trimming cost V 5 bases and J 5 bases, with 12 bases left between them. This CDR3 region has 14 residues. The V gene's germline CDR1 is SGHAT and CDR2 FQNNGV. CDR3 sequence reads: CASSGWGLTGELFF. CDR3 nucleotide sequence: TGTGCCAGCAGCGGCTGGGGGCTGACCGGGGAGCTGTTTTTT.